This T cell receptor beta chain was identified during a study of cytomegalovirus exposure and HLA in healthy donors (dated by TCRdb to 2017 to 2019). About the investigation overall: In an earlier analysis of about 560 of the donors, around 290 Gb of sequence data and 117 million unique TCR beta sequences from about 180 million T cells were reported. Approximately 300 gigabases of sequencing data and around 85 million unique TCR sequences made up an early release that covered several hundred HLA-typed donors. The genetic ancestry cluster associated with self-reported Caucasian donors included about four fifths of the roughly 360 genotyped donors. The study aimed to test whether cataloging public T cell receptors could reveal signatures of past pathogen exposure. Using immunosequencing, the study profiled T cell repertoires from 640 or so subjects and related those repertoires to cytomegalovirus serostatus. Besides the first cohort of approximately 710 subjects, a separate validation cohort made up of 120 or so different subjects was used. To predict cytomegalovirus infection status, the study brought together high-throughput TCR immunosequencing, statistical association of individual TCRs with disease status, and machine learning. A later analysis re-analyzed previously published TCR beta repertoires from approximately 700 donors and added high-resolution HLA genotyping to study TCR occurrence patterns. The later analysis used no new phenotypic data to find candidate immune exposures, relying instead on TCR beta sequences and their occurrence across donors. An earlier analysis of fewer than 750 of the donors used high-throughput TCR beta sequencing to judge whether each TCR beta V gene segment behaved as functional or pseudogenic. Donor age, sex, ethnicity and CMV serostatus were compiled alongside the repertoire data. A later genetic analysis used genome-wide SNP genotypes for about 55% of the 666 donors, treating that subset as a discovery cohort. Every discovery cohort repertoire had been produced on one sequencing platform. Both class I and class II loci were covered by HLA typing, at four-digit resolution. Typing coverage varied by locus: roughly 620-640 donors for A, B, C, DRB1 and DQB1; more than 500 for DQA1; around 610 for DPA1; more than 450 for DPB1. Four to six DR-DQ haplotypes were handled as single units for association and clustering, since linkage in the cohort was strong. Across 300 to 500 genotyped donors of the cohort, an average of about 200,000 unique TCR beta nucleotide sequences per donor were sequenced, and approximately 17% of those sequences were non-productive. Results and caveats for the whole study, not just this receptor: Some IMGT-functional V segments, including TRBV6-2 and TRBV6-3, could not be told apart with the 87-base-pair reads, so those segments were excluded. Presence/absence analyses assumed roughly uniform sequencing depth across donors, an assumption that may not hold. The classifier was reported to diagnose cytomegalovirus status with high specificity and sensitivity in both the original cohort and the validation cohort. Most CMV-associated TCR beta chains appeared to be HLA-restricted in a later analysis, and the HLA associations seemed to be driven largely by CMV exposure. In the study, about 150 TCR beta chains were listed as associated with cytomegalovirus. Most TCR sequences were observed very rarely across donors, whereas some public TCRs were present in many individuals. According to a later analysis, parvovirus B19, influenza, CMV and Epstein-Barr virus appeared linked to several top co-occurrence clusters. The earlier analysis of a few hundred of the donors excluded some 15 rarely observed V segments, including chromosome 9 orphons, because counts were too low. A further reported finding was that TCR beta sequences accurately predicted the HLA-A and HLA-B alleles for most subjects in the first cohort. Because HLA typing was unavailable for some donors at each locus, only the typed subset was used in association tests. CMV serostatus was the only immune exposure information available for the cohort. A later analysis associated 15,000 to 20,000 TCR beta sequences with specific HLA alleles at a false discovery rate of 0.05. Assigning TCR associations to individual alleles was difficult when HLA alleles, especially DR and DQ, strongly co-occurred. In a later analysis, TCR association rates were found to vary across HLA loci, with the most associated TCRs seen for DRB1 alleles and the fewest for HLA-C alleles. The authors suggested that the approach could potentially be generalized to other disease states and immunological phenotypes. The sequencing pipeline was judged likely to have produced a cluster of highly shared sequence variants as a technical artifact. In vitro tests confirmed that a few of the cytomegalovirus-associated TCR beta chains recognize cytomegalovirus antigens. In an earlier analysis of more than 450 of the donors, most TCR beta V segments were observed in productive rearrangements about 90% or about 30% of the time, broadly matching IMGT annotations. In a later genetic analysis, fewer N-insertions in productive TCRs were reported among donors in an Asian-associated ancestry cluster than the roughly 700-donor mean. Correlated functional status among segregating V segments might reflect linkage disequilibrium, but an unknown experimental factor could not be ruled out. A later genetic analysis associated a missense DCLRE1C variant with V-gene and J-gene trimming of TCR beta chains, and an independent cohort replicated the association. A later analysis found that HLA-associated TCR beta chains were more clonally expanded and had lower generation probabilities than equally common non-associated chains. This cohort had only TCR beta chains sequenced, and the lack of alpha or paired-chain data limited which features could be detected.

Based on the germline V gene, the CDR1 and CDR2 sequences are MGHRA and YSYEKL. Its CDR3 holds 14 amino acids, cysteine through phenylalanine. The only DNA kept is the CDR3, 42 bases in frame from the first base. Trimming accounts for 3 bases at V and 8 bases at J, while the number of junction bases matched to no gene is 8. The cohort consisted of hundreds of healthy bone marrow donors. Cohort members were all nominally healthy when sampled, although unrecorded immune exposures were likely present. The donor tested CMV seronegative, placing the donor among the 350 or so seronegative members of the cohort. Every donor gave a peripheral blood sample, and the peripheral blood mononuclear cells from that sample were used for TCR beta sequencing. The Qiagen DNeasy Blood Extraction Kit was used to extract genomic DNA from the blood cell samples. Comment on this clone: Its antigen has not been determined. No per-base quality is available; no much larger clone lies one base away. Other DNA sequences in the same sample also yield this CDR3.

Receptors were amplified or captured by the immunoSEQ multiplex PCR assay. The multiplex PCR relied on a mix of 60 forward primers for TCR Vbeta segments and 13 reverse primers for TCR Jbeta segments. The CDR3 region of rearranged TCR beta genes was amplified from genomic DNA by a multiplex PCR assay. The Illumina HiSeq System was used to sequence the amplified TCR beta libraries as 87-base-pair reads. On the authors' methods: A later analysis counted around 72 million unique TCR beta chains across the 650 to 700 repertoires, and 9 million to 14 million of these chains were shared by at least two donors. A nearest-neighbor algorithm error-corrected the raw reads and collapsed the reads into unique sequences, merging closely related sequences to remove PCR and sequencing errors. V, D and J gene segments were assigned by aligning CDR3 sequences to IMGT reference sequences. Each retained sequence needed at least a six-nucleotide match to both a V gene segment and a J gene segment. A rearrangement was called productive if the CDR3 had no stop codons and remained in frame with V and J, and every other rearrangement was called non-productive. Following IMGT convention, CDR3 was defined as the stretch from the second conserved V-encoded cysteine to the conserved J-encoded phenylalanine. In an earlier analysis of approximately 590 of the donors, sequences lacking an unambiguous match to a single V gene segment were excluded. An earlier analysis of some 610 of the donors called V segments functional above 56.7% productive rearrangements and segregating when the between-donor standard deviation exceeded 5%. A statistical classification framework was developed to diagnose cytomegalovirus status using the catalog of TCR beta chain sequences. In a later analysis, V and J genes were assigned by comparing TCR nucleotide sequences against IMGT/GENE-DB human TR gene sequences. Using the TCRdist pipeline, a later analysis assigned CDR3 sequences along with most-parsimonious VDJ recombination scenarios. In a later analysis, each TCR beta chain was defined by its CDR3 amino acid sequence together with its V-gene family, and reads lacking a unique V-gene family were excluded. A later analysis removed 550 to 700 highly shared, low-generation-probability nucleotide sequences to deal with suspected cross-contamination and a sequencing artifact. A later analysis calculated a clonal expansion index for each public chain from normalized within-repertoire ranks of inferred template counts. In a later analysis, generation probabilities were computed with a VDJ recombination model fitted to out-of-frame rearrangements, and the resulting probabilities were checked against IGoR. In a later analysis, hypergeometric tests were used to score TCR-TCR, TCR-HLA and TCR-CMV co-occurrence, with a repertoire-size bias correction applied to TCR pairs. False discovery rates were estimated in a later analysis by permuting HLA or CMV assignments 20 times. A later analysis grouped co-occurring TCRs with DBSCAN, adding TCRdist sequence similarity when clustering within HLA-allele-positive subsets. For co-occurrence clustering, repertoires with fewer than 30,000 or more than 120,000 public chains were excluded, along with roughly 5 repertoires with anomalous nucleotide sharing. TCRdb provides this immuneACCESS table in a form limited to in-frame rearrangements. Some clones are lacking; in checked studies, under half of them reflect an unresolved V gene, and why the rest are absent is not known. V and J calls and clone size are given by that table; D and trimming were obtained from the DNA. This sample gives about 180,000 clones in total; about 81% of them show up just once. More than 1.5% of the sample is held by the ten biggest clonotypes.

The sample comprised PBMCs. The rearranged segments are TRBV4-1 and TRBJ1-2; 8 central nucleotides agree with TRBD1. This TCR derives from a man aged 35-49 years in good health and CMV-seronegative. The CDR3 protein sequence reads: CASSHSFRGRGYTF. The nucleotides read TGCGCCAGCAGCCACTCATTCAGGGGGCGAGGCTACACCTTC.